The entry below describes one TCR beta chain. The antigen is undetermined. These data are taken from a study of cytomegalovirus exposure and HLA in healthy donors. Findings of the study overall: Later, an analysis showed that TCR beta chains associated with HLA were more clonally expanded than others that were equally common. 150 or so TCR beta chains were listed as cytomegalovirus-associated. According to a later analysis, most TCR beta chains associated with CMV appeared HLA-restricted.

The PCR contained 60 Vbeta and 13 Jbeta primers. TCRdb's table, derived via immunoSEQ multiplex PCR, lists solely in-frame clones and lacks some. The repertoire table contains over 75,000 clones. There are 16 residues in the CDR3. Looked up from germline, CDR1 is MNHEY and CDR2 is SVGAGI. After removal of 2 bases from V and 5 bases from J, the junction contained 10 bases not matched to a gene. The rearrangement joins TRBV6-5 to TRBJ1-2; 8 bases are shared with TRBD1. This TCR derives from a girl between 10 and 17 years old in good health and CMV-seropositive. The sequencing sample was made of PBMCs. The CDR3 protein is CASSYTTQGEEYGYTF. The CDR3 DNA reads TGTGCCAGCAGTTACACGACACAGGGGGAAGAATATGGCTACACCTTC.